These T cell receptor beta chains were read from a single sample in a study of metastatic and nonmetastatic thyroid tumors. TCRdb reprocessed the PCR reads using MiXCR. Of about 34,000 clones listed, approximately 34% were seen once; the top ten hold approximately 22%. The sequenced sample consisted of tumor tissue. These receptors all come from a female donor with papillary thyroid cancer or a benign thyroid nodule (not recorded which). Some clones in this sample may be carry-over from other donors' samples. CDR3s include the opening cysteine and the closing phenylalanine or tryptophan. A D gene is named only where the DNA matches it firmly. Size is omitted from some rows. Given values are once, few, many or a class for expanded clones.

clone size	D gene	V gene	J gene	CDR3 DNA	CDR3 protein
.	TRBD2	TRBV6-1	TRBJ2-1	TGTGCCAGCAGTGGGGTCCTAGCGGGAGTACAATTTGAGCAGTTCTTC	CASSGVLAGVQFEQFF
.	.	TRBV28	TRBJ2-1	TGTGCCAGCAGTCAACGGGGGGCGAGGTCCTACAATGAGCAGTTCTTC	CASSQRGARSYNEQFF
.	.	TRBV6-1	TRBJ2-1	TGTGCCAGCAGTGACCCCGGGCAGTCCAATGAGCAGTTCTTC	CASSDPGQSNEQFF
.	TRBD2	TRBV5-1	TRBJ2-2	TGCGCCAGCAGCTTGGTTGCGGGGGAAGACACCGGGGAGCTGTTTTTT	CASSLVAGEDTGELFF
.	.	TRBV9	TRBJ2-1	TGTGCCAGCAGCGTAGCAGGGGACCCCTACAATGAGCAGTTCTTC	CASSVAGDPYNEQFF
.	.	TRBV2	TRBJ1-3	TGTGCCAGCAGAGAGACAGGTCTCTCTGGAAACACCATATATTTT	CASRETGLSGNTIYF
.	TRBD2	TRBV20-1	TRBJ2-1	TGCAGTCCTAGCGGGAGCGGAAACAATGAGCAGTTCTTC	CSPSGSGNNEQFF
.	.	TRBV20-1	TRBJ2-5	TGCAGTGCTCTCGTGCAAGAGACCCAGTACTTC	CSALVQETQYF
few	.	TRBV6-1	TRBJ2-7	TGTGCCAGCAGAACCGTTGGGAACTACGAGCAGTACTTC	CASRTVGNYEQYF
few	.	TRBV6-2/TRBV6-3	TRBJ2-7	TGTGCCATCCAGGCTCCCCGCTCCTACGAGCAGTACTTC	CAIQAPRSYEQYF
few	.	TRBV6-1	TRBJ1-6	TGTGCCAGCTCAGGGAGCTCCTATAATTCACCCCTCCACTTT	CASSGSSYNSPLHF
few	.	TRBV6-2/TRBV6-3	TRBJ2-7	TGTGCCAGCAGTTACGGGCTAGCTTACGAGCAGTACTTC	CASSYGLAYEQYF
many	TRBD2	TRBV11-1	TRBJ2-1	TGTGCCAGCAGCTTAGCCAGGGGACTAGCGGGTGCCTACAATGAGCAGTTCTTC	CASSLARGLAGAYNEQFF
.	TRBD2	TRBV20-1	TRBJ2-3	TGCAGTGCTGAAGCGGGAAGCACAGATACGCAGTATTTT	CSAEAGSTDTQYF
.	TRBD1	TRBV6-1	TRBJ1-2	TGTGCCAGCAGAAAGACGGGACAGCTGGTAACTAATGGCTACACCTTC	CASRKTGQLVTNGYTF
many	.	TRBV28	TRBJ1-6	TGTGCCAGCAGTTTATTTGGGGCGAAAGGTAATTCACCCCTCCACTTT	CASSLFGAKGNSPLHF
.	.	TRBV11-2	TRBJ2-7	TGTGCCAGCAGCTTAGACCCCTCCTACGAGCAGTACTTC	CASSLDPSYEQYF
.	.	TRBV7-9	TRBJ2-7	TGTGCCAGCAGCTTCTTGGGCTACGAGCAGTACTTC	CASSFLGYEQYF
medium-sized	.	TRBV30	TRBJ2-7	TGTGCCTGGAGTCTGCAGCAGGAGCAGTACTTC	CAWSLQQEQYF
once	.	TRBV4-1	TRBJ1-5	TGCGCCAGCAGCCAAGTTAAACAGGGTAATCAGCCCCAGCATTTT	CASSQVKQGNQPQHF
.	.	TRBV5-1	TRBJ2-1	TGCGCCAGCAGCTTCGGAGGGGGCAATGAGCAGTTCTTC	CASSFGGGNEQFF
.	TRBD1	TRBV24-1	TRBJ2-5	TGTGCCACCAGTGACCAGGGGACAGGGGTAGAGACCCAGTACTTC	CATSDQGTGVETQYF
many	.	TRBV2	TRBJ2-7	TGTGCCAGCGCCCGAGCTCACTACGAGCAGTACTTC	CASARAHYEQYF
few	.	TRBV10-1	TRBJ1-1	TGCGCCAGCAGTGAGAGGGAGGACATGGAAGCTTTCTTT	CASSEREDMEAFF
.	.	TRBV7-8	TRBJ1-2	TGTGCCAGCAGCTTAGGGGCTCAAGGGGATAACTATGGCTACACCTTC	CASSLGAQGDNYGYTF
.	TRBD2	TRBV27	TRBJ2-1	TGTGCCAGCAGTCCCCACAGCGTTTGCGGGAGGGGGGGTGAGCAGTTCTTC	CASSPHSVCGRGGEQFF
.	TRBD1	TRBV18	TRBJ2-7	TGTGCCAGCTCACCTATCCGGGACAGGCCCCACGAGCAGTACTTC	CASSPIRDRPHEQYF
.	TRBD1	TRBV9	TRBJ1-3	TGTGCCAGCAGCACCAGACAGGGGTCAAACACCATATATTTT	CASSTRQGSNTIYF
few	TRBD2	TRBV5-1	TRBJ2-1	TGCGCCAGCAGCCGGGGACTAGCGGGGGGACGGACCTACAATGAGCAGTTCTTC	CASSRGLAGGRTYNEQFF